This entry is about one T cell receptor beta chain. The sample is drawn from a study of blood T cell repertoires in COVID-19. About the study: Sources were T cells, B-cell-depleted T cells, or PBMCs; the material itself was cDNA or gDNA.

Recruits, aged about 18 to 90 years, lived in 24 US areas. Participant-reported clinical history was the basis for cohort assignment. Trimming cost V 7 bases and J 4 bases; bases outside gene matches: 10. CDR1 and CDR2 (germline): SNHLY, FYNNEI. This CDR3 has 14 residues. In the authors' methods: Amplified reference gene primers provided the basis for estimating nucleated cell counts. Using immunoSEQ multiplex PCR, the repertoire was profiled, and TCRdb retains in-frame clones only, with some absent. V and J calls and clone size are as listed in that table; D and trimming were resolved from the DNA. The sample carries 150,000 to 200,000 clones, roughly 90% recorded once.

The material sequenced was PBMCs or T cells enriched from blood (not recorded which). The TCR originated in a human donor with acute COVID-19. The donor label of this sample is uncertain. The chain combines TRBV2 with TRBJ2-7; TRBD1 agrees at 7 bases. CDR3 in DNA: TGTGCCAGCACCGTTCAGGACAGGCGTTACGAGCAGTACTTC. Protein sequence: CASTVQDRRYEQYF. Supplemented by reference TRBV2 and TRBJ2-7, the full variable domain reads EPEVTQTPSHQVTQMGQEVILRCVPISNHLYFYWYRQILGQKVEFLVSFYNNEISEKSEIFDDQFSVERPDGSNFTLKIRSTKLEDSAMYFCASTVQDRRYEQYFGPGTRLTVT.